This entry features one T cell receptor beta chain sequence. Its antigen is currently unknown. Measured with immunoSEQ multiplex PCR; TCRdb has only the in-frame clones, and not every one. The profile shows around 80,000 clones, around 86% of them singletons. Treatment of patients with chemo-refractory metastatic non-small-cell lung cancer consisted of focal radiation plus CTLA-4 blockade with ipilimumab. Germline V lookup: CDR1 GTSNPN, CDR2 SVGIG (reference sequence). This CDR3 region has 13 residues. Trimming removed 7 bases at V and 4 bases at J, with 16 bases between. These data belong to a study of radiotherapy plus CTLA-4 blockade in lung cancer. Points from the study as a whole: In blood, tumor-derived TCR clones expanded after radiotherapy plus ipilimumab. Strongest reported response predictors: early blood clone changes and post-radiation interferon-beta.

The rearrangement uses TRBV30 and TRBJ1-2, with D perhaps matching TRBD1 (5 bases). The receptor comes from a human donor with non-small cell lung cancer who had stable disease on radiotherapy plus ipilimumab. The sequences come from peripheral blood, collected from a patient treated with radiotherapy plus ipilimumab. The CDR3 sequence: CAYRLGQLYGYTF. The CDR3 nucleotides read TGTGCCTATAGACTAGGACAACTCTATGGCTACACCTTC.